This T cell receptor (beta chain) stems from a study of blood T cell repertoires in COVID-19. Overall study: The United States, Italy and Spain supplied acute and convalescent COVID-19 samples. T cells, B-cell-depleted T cells, or PBMCs provided the cDNA or gDNA that served as material.

The V gene lost 1 base and the J gene lost 5 bases, with 16 bases spanning the gap. The CDR3 consists of 16 residues. Germline V gene data show CDR1 as SGHVS and CDR2 as FQNEAQ. Original methodology: Using reference gene primer amplification, nucleated cell counts were estimated. Generated by immunoSEQ multiplex PCR, the TCRdb table keeps only in-frame clones and is missing some. The V and J calls and the clone size are those of that table, but D and trimming were determined from the DNA. The sample records 150,000 to 180,000 clones, roughly 80% being singletons. The sequencing sample was made of peripheral blood. The clonotype was recovered from an elderly man with acute or convalescent COVID-19. The chain couples TRBV7-8 to TRBJ2-3, with TRBD2 as a possible D gene (5 bases). In DNA form, the CDR3 reads TGTGCCAGCAGCTTAGAATACCCAACTGAGGGAGATACGCAGTATTTT. Its protein is CASSLEYPTEGDTQYF.